The clone carrying this TCR beta chain was detected only once. As yet, its antigen is unknown. This specimen belongs to a study of T cell responses to AZD1222 COVID-19 vaccine. Study-wide background: Samples with a second dose at about 4 or about 12 weeks were pooled together.

Study-wide results and caveats: Donors skewed white British and female; clonal diversity was possibly underestimated. Only a handful of AZD1222 recipients, more than 5 in all, had baseline seropositivity.

Clones were sequenced by immunoSEQ multiplex PCR, and TCRdb holds only the in-frame ones, with some missing. The table shows about 97,000 clones, with around 89% occurring only once. Germline V lookup: CDR1 LGHDT, CDR2 YNNKEL (reference sequence). V lost 4 bases to trimming and J lost 7 bases; unmatched junction nucleotides: 7. This CDR3 comprises 14 residues. The origin of this receptor is an adult in good health. Source: peripheral blood, taken on day 0 of AZD1222 vaccination. The J gene is TRBJ1-5, the V gene TRBV3-1 (or the pseudogene TRBV3-2), with 7 bases matching TRBD1. DNA of the CDR3: TGTGCCAGCAGCCTTGGACAGGCGGGCCAGCCCCAGCATTTT. Its protein product is CASSLGQAGQPQHF.